A single sample gave rise to the 15 T cell receptor beta chains below, sequenced in a study of T cells in Graves' hyperthyroidism and ophthalmopathy. Regions amplified from RNA transcripts were the TCR beta CDR3 regions. The HTBI set primed first-round TCR CDR3 RT-PCR. TCRdb recomputed calls from the multiplex PCR reads with MiXCR, one row per CDR3 protein. This sample has fewer than 500,000 distinct CDR3 sequences; 14% to 15% occur once, and the top ten carry about 13%. Sequencing was done on a sample of blood. The receptor source for this set is a man between 18 and 29 years old with Graves' ophthalmopathy.

The V call is TRBV7-3, the J call TRBJ2-7; possibly TRBD2 for D (6 bases). Trimming cost V 5 bases and J 0 bases, with 14 bases left between them. CDR1 and CDR2 (germline): SGHTA, FQGTGA. CDR3 length equals 15 residues. Written as DNA, the CDR3 is TGTGCCAGCAGCCTCGGAGGGGATGTCTCCTACGAGCAGTACTTC. Translating gives CASSLGGDVSYEQYF.

The chain joins TRBV28 to TRBJ2-7; the D gene is possibly TRBD2 (6 bases). The germline V gene has CDR1 MDHEN and CDR2 SYDVKM. The CDR3 contains 15 residues. V was clipped by 3 bases and J by 2 bases, with 14 bases between them. The CDR3 sequence is CASSFGGISPYEQYF. Written as DNA, the CDR3 is TGTGCCAGCAGTTTCGGGGGAATCTCCCCCTACGAGCAGTACTTC.

This clonotype was detected ten times or more. The chain has TRBV5-1 and TRBJ1-1; perhaps TRBD1 as D (5 bases). Germline V CDR1 and CDR2: SGHRS, YFSETQ. CDR3 length equals 14 residues. The V end lost 4 bases, the J end lost 1 base, and 11 bases lay between the germline ends. This CDR3 reads CASSRGPANTEAFF. The CDR3 coding sequence is TGCGCCAGCAGCCGGGGACCTGCGAACACTGAAGCTTTCTTT. The full variable domain, completed using reference TRBV5-1 and TRBJ1-1, is KAGVTQTPRYLIKTRGQQVTLSCSPISGHRSVSWYQQTPGQGLQFLFEYFSETQRNKGNFPGRFSGRQFSNSRSEMNVSTLELGDSALYLCASSRGPANTEAFFGQGTRLTVV.

Only a few counts were recorded for this clonotype. This chain joins TRBV10-3 and TRBJ1-5; D possibly corresponds to TRBD1 (5 bases). With 0 bases removed from V and 6 bases from J, the gap between germline ends came to 9 bases. Germline lookup yields CDR1 ENHRY and CDR2 SYGVKD. CDR3 size: 14 residues. This chain's CDR3 is CAISESAGLQPQHF. CDR3 sequence (DNA): TGTGCCATCAGTGAGTCTGCAGGGCTTCAGCCCCAGCATTTT.

This clonotype came up a few times. The chain employs TRBV6-4 and TRBJ2-6, with D perhaps matching TRBD2 (5 bases). The germline V and J ends were trimmed by 5 bases and 0 bases, with 11 bases remaining between them. Looked up from germline, CDR1 is MRHNA and CDR2 is SNTAGT. CDR3 length: 16 amino acids. CDR3 nucleotide sequence: TGTGCCAGCAGTTCTGAGGGCGGCTCTGGGGCCAACGTCCTGACTTTC. Protein: CASSSEGGSGANVLTF.

This clonotype was observed at least ten times. The V gene is TRBV18, the J gene TRBJ2-7; D not resolved. The V gene's germline CDR1 is KGHSH and CDR2 LQKENI. This CDR3 region has 13 residues. Trimming removed 3 bases from V and 3 bases from J, with 9 bases in between. In DNA, the CDR3 is TGTGCCAGCTCACCCACGGGCCGCTACGAGCAGTACTTC. It encodes CASSPTGRYEQYF.

This chain joins TRBV24-1 and TRBJ2-7; tentatively, D is TRBD2 (6 bases). The germline V gene has CDR1 KGHDR and CDR2 SFDVKD. The CDR3 runs to 13 residues. V was trimmed by 2 bases and J by 6 bases, leaving 10 bases between them. This CDR3 is CATSDSPGVEQYF. CDR3 coding DNA: TGTGCCACCAGTGATTCTCCGGGAGTCGAGCAGTACTTC.

This clonotype was recorded many times. The chain links TRBV20-1 to TRBJ1-5; D is perhaps TRBD1 (6 bases). Germline CDR1 reads DFQATT; CDR2 reads SNEGSKA (reference sequence). The V and J ends lost 3 bases and 3 bases respectively, with 12 bases between them. The CDR3 sequence is 14 residues long. As DNA, the CDR3 is TGCAGTGCTAGGCCCAGGGGACACAATCAGCCCCAGCATTTT. Amino acid sequence: CSARPRGHNQPQHF.

This clonotype has only a few counts. The CDR3 loop is CASSLGEGISYTF. The CDR3 DNA follows: TGTGCCAGCAGCTTAGGGGAGGGGATTAGCTACACCTTC. V and J are TRBV7-2 and TRBJ1-2, with a weak D call TRBD1 (5 bases). Looked up from germline, CDR1 is SGHTA and CDR2 is FQGNSA. The CDR3 is 13 residues long. With 1 base removed from V and 9 bases from J, the gap between germline ends came to 12 bases.

This clonotype has at least ten counts. The chain couples TRBV7-8 to TRBJ1-2; tentatively, D is TRBD1 (5 bases). Looked up from germline, CDR1 is SGHVS and CDR2 is FQNEAQ. V was pared by 4 bases and J by 2 bases, with 11 bases between. CDR3 length equals 14 residues. The CDR3 reads CASSSLDINYGYTF. The CDR3, as DNA: TGTGCCAGCAGCTCTCTGGACATAAACTATGGCTACACCTTC.

There are a few counts of this clonotype. The V and J genes are TRBV9 and TRBJ1-1; 9 bases are shared with TRBD1. CDR3 length equals 15 residues. V dropped 3 bases and J dropped 5; count of bases not matched to a gene: 8. CDR1 SGDLS and CDR2 YYNGEE come from the germline V gene. CDR3 loop: CASSGHDRGITEAFF. In DNA form, the CDR3 reads TGTGCCAGCAGCGGACACGACAGGGGGATTACTGAAGCTTTCTTT.

This clonotype was seen at least ten times. This rearrangement joins TRBV12-3 or TRBV12-4 to TRBJ1-4; no reliable D call. Trimming left V 8 bases short and J 8 bases short, with 15 bases between. CDR3 size: 13 residues. In DNA form, the CDR3 reads TGTGCCAGCCAGGCCGTGACTACCGAAAAACTGTTTTTT. Translated: CASQAVTTEKLFF.

This clonotype was detected many times. This chain connects TRBV2 to TRBJ2-5, with 8 positions matching TRBD2. J was trimmed by 2 bases and V by 5 bases; bases with no gene match: 16. CDR1 is SNHLY, CDR2 FYNNEI, per germline. This CDR3 region has 18 residues. The chain's CDR3 is CASSTSGGPSEEQETQYF. In DNA form, the CDR3 reads TGTGCCAGCAGTACCAGCGGGGGACCCTCTGAGGAGCAAGAGACCCAGTACTTC. The full variable domain, rest sourced from reference TRBV2 and TRBJ2-5, is EPEVTQTPSHQVTQMGQEVILRCVPISNHLYFYWYRQILGQKVEFLVSFYNNEISEKSEIFDDQFSVERPDGSNFTLKIRSTKLEDSAMYFCASSTSGGPSEEQETQYFGPGTRLLVL.

Many counts were recorded for this clonotype. The rearrangement uses TRBV10-1 and TRBJ2-1; weak D call: TRBD2 (6 bases). The CDR3 runs to 17 residues. The V and J ends lost 0 bases and 1 base respectively, with 13 bases between them. Germline lookup yields CDR1 WNHNN and CDR2 SYGVQD (reference sequence). As DNA, the CDR3 is TGCGCCAGCAGTGAGTCGGTACTAGCTGGATCCTACAATGAGCAGTTCTTC. Encoded protein: CASSESVLAGSYNEQFF.

This clonotype was detected a few times. The V and J genes are TRBV4-1 and TRBJ2-1; the match to TRBD2 covers 10 bases. This CDR3 is built from 17 residues. The germline gives CDR1 MGHRA, CDR2 YSYEKL. The V and J ends lost 1 base and 4 bases, in that order; junction bases with no gene match: 7. CDR3 sequence: CASSQVASGSGYNEQFF. CDR3 sequence (DNA): TGCGCCAGCAGCCAAGTGGCTAGCGGGAGTGGATACAATGAGCAGTTCTTC.